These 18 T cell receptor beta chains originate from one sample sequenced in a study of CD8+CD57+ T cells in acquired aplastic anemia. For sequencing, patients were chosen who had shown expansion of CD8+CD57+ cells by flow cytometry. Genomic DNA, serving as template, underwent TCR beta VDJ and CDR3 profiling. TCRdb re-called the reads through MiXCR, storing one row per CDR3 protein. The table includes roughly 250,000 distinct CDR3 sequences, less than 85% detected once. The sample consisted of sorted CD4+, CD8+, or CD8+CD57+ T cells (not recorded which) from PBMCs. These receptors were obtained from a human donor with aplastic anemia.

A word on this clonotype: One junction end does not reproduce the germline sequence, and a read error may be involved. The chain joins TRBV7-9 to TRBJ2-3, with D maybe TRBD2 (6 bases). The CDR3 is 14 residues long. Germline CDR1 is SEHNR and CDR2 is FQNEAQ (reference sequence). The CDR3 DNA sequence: TGTGCCTACAGCTTAGCGGCATGTCCCGATACGCAGTACTTT. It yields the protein CAYSLAACPDTQYF.

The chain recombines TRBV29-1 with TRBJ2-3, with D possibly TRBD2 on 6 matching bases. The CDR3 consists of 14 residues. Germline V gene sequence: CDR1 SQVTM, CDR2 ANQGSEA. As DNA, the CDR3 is TGCACCATCATCTTGGAGGGAGGTCCAGATACGCAGTATTTT. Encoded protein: CTIILEGGPDTQYF.

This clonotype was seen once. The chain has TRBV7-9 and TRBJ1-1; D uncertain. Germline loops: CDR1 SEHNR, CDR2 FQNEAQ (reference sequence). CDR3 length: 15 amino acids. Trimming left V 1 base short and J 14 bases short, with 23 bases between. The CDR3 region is CASSLVPAEHTDAFF. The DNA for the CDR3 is TGTGCCAGCAGCTTAGTACCCGCAGAGCACACTGATGCATTCTTT.

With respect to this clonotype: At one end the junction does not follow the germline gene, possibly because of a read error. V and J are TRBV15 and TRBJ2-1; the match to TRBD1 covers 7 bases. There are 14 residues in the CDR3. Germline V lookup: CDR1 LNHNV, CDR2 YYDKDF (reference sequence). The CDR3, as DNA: TGTGCCAGCAGCAGGGGGTCCACCCACGATGACCAGTTCTTC. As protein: CASSRGSTHDDQFF. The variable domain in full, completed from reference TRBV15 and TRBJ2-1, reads DAMVIQNPRYQVTQFGKPVTLSCSQTLNHNVMYWYQQKSSQAPKLLFHYYDKDFNNEADTPDNFQSRRPNTSFCFLDIRSPGLGDTAMYLCASSRGSTHDDQFFGPGTRLTVL.

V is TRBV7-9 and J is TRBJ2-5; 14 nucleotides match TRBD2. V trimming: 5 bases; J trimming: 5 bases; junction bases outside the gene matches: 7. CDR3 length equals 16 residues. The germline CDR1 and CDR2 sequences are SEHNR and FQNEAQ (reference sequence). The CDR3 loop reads CASSPRTSGGLETQYF. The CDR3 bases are TGTGCCAGCAGCCCCAGGACTAGCGGGGGGCTGGAGACCCAGTACTTC.

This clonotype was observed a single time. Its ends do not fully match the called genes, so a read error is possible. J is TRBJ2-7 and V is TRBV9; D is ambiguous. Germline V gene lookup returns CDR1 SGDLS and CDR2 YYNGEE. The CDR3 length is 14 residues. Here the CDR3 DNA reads TGTGCCAGCAGCGCCGGGCAGAGCTGCACAGATACGCACTTC. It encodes CASSAGQSCTDTHF.

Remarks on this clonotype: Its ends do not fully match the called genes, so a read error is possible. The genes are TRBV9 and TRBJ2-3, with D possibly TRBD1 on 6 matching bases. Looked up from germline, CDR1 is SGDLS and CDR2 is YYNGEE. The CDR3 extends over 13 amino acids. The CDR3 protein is CASREGGATQHFF. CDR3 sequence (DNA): TGTGCCAGCAGGGAAGGGGGAGCAACTCAGCATTTTTTT.

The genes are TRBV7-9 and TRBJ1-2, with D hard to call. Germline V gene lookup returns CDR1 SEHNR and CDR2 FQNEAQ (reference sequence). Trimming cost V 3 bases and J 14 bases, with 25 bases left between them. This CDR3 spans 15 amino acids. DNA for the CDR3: TGTGCCAGCAGCTTGCAAAGGAGCGCGGGCAGCGATGAGACCTTC. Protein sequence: CASSLQRSAGSDETF.

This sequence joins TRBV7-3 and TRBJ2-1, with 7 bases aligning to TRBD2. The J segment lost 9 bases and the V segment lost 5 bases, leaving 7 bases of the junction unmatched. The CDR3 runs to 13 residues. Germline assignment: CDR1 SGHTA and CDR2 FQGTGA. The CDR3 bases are TGTGCCAGCAGCATCACTAGCGTTGCTGAGCAGTTCTTC. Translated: CASSITSVAEQFF.

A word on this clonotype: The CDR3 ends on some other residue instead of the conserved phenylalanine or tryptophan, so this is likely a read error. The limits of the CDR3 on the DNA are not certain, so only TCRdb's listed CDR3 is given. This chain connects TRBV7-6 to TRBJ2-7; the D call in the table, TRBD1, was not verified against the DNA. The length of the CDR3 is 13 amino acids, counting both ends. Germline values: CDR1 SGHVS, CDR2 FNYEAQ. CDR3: CASSYRRGPDTEA.

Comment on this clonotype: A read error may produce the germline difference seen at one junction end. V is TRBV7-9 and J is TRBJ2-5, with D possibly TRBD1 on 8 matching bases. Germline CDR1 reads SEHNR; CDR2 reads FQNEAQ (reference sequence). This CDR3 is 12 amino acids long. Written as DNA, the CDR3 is TGTGCCGGACAGGGAGGGTCAGAGACGCAGTACTTC. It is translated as CAGQGGSETQYF.

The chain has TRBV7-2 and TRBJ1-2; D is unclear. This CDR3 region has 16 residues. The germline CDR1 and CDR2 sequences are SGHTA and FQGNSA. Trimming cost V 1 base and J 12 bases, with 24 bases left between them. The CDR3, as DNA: TGTGCCAGCAGCTTAGAGATACACGGGCTCGTACACGGCCACACCTTC. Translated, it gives CASSLEIHGLVHGHTF.

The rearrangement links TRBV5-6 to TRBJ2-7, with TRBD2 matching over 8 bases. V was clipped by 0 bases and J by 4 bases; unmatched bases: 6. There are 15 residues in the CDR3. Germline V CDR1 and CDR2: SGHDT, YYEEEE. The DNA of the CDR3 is TGTGCCAGCAGCTTGGACGGCGCGGGAGGTTACGAGCAGTACGTC. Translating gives CASSLDGAGGYEQYV.

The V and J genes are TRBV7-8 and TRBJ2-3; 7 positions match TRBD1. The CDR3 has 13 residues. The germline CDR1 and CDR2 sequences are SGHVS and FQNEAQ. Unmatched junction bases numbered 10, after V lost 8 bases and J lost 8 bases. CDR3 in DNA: TGTGCCAGCGGGGTAGGGGGCGCAGCTACGCAGTATTTT. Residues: CASGVGGAATQYF. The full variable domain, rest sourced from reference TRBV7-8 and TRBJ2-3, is GAGVSQSPRYKVAKRGQDVALRCDPISGHVSLFWYQQALGQGPEFLTYFQNEAQLDKSGLPSDRFFAERPEGSVSTLKIQRTQQEDSAVYLCASGVGGAATQYFGPGTRLTVL.

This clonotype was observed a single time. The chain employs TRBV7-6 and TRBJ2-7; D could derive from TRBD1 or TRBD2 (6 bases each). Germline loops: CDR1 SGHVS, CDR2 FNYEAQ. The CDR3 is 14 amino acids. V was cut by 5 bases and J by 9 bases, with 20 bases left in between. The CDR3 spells CASSRGGTPYTQYF. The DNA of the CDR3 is TGTGCCAGCAGCCGAGGGGGGACTCCCTACACGCAGTACTTC. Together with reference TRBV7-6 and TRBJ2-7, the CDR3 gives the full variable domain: GAGVSQSPRYKVTKRGQDVALRCDPISGHVSLYWYRQALGQGPEFLTYFNYEAQQDKSGLPNDRFSAERPEGSISTLTIQRTEQRDSAMYRCASSRGGTPYTQYFGPGTRLTVT.

CDR3 in DNA: TGTGCCAGCAGCTTAGCGGGAGGAAACGGTACGGAGTATGAGCAGTTCTTC. Amino acid sequence: CASSLAGGNGTEYEQFF. The V and J genes are TRBV7-8 and TRBJ2-1; tentative D call: TRBD2 (6 bases). V was pared by 0 bases and J by 8 bases, with 20 bases between. The CDR3 has 17 amino acids. Looked up from germline, CDR1 is SGHVS and CDR2 is FQNEAQ.

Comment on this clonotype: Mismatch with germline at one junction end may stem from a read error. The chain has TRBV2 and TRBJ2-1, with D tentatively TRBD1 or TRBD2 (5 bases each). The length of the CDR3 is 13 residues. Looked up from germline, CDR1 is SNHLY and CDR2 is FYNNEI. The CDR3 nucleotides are TGTGCCAGCGGGCAGGGAGTAACGGGAAGGCTGTATTTC. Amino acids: CASGQGVTGRLYF. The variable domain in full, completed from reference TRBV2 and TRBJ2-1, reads EPEVTQTPSHQVTQMGQEVILRCVPISNHLYFYWYRQILGQKVEFLVSFYNNEISEKSEIFDDQFSVERPDGSNFTLKIRSTKLEDSAMYFCASGQGVTGRLYFGPGTRLTVL.

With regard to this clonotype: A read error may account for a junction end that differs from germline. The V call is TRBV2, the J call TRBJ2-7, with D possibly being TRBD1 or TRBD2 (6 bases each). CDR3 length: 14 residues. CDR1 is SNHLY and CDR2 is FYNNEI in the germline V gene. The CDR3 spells CASSDGGTASQYFF. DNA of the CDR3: TGTGCCAGCAGCGACGGGGGCACAGCCTCGCAGTATTTTTTC.